One and the same sample provided the 24 T cell receptor beta chains below, sequenced in a study of shared clonotypes between healthy human individuals. Method: immunoSEQ multiplex PCR; TCRdb's copy keeps in-frame clones and lacks some. Here the sample spans about 1.1 million clones, approximately 78% being singletons. The sequencing input was memory CD4+ T cells from PBMCs. Subset noted: CD45RA-negative fraction. Receptor source: a man younger than 35 in good health. Some clones in this sample may be carry-over from other donors' samples.

V is TRBV30 and J is TRBJ1-5; tentative D call: TRBD1 (5 bases). Germline CDR1 reads GTSNPN; CDR2 reads SVGIG (reference sequence). Trimming removed 4 bases at V and 4 bases at J, with 8 bases between. The CDR3 contains 12 residues. CDR3 sequence: CAWKQENQPQHF. The CDR3 DNA sequence: TGTGCCTGGAAACAGGAAAATCAGCCCCAGCATTTT.

In its sample, this clone was seen a few times. DNA for the CDR3: TGTGCCATCAGTGAGGAGAGAGGCAAGCAGTTCTTC. Amino acid sequence: CAISEERGKQFF. The V gene is TRBV10-3, the J gene TRBJ2-1; no firm D call. V dropped 2 bases and J dropped 11 bases, with 10 bases sitting between them. The CDR3 runs 12 residues. CDR1 and CDR2 (germline): ENHRY, SYGVKD.

The gene calls are TRBV5-6 and TRBJ1-1; D perhaps matches TRBD1 (5 bases). In germline, CDR1 is SGHDT, CDR2 YYEEEE. V was shortened by 2 bases and J by 5 bases, with 7 bases between the two germline ends. This CDR3 has 12 amino acids. CDR3 protein: CASSFWGTEAFF. DNA for the CDR3: TGTGCCAGCAGCTTTTGGGGGACTGAAGCTTTCTTT. The full variable domain, in which reference TRBV5-6 and TRBJ1-1 provide the parts outside the CDR3, is DAGVTQSPTHLIKTRGQQVTLRCSPKSGHDTVSWYQQALGQGPQFIFQYYEEEERQRGNFPDRFSGHQFPNYSSELNVNALLLGDSALYLCASSFWGTEAFFGQGTRLTVV.

The chain uses TRBV5-6 and TRBJ2-6; a weak D match, TRBD1 (6 bases). The CDR3 consists of 16 residues. V was cut by 3 bases and J by 4 bases, with 14 bases left in between. Looked up from germline, CDR1 is SGHDT and CDR2 is YYEEEE. The CDR3 nucleotides are TGTGCCAGCAGCTCGGACAGCCGCACAGGGGCCAACGTCCTGACTTTC. Its protein product is CASSSDSRTGANVLTF.

The chain uses TRBV27 and TRBJ1-3, with D uncertain. V lost 3 bases, J lost 10 bases, and 16 bases lay in between. CDR1 is MNHEY, CDR2 SMNVEV, per germline (reference sequence). This CDR3 spans 14 amino acids. The chain's CDR3 is CASSFTTGSRTIYF. In DNA, the CDR3 is TGTGCCAGCAGTTTTACTACCGGGTCAAGGACCATATATTTT.

Details on this clone: The same CDR3 is also encoded by other DNA sequences in this sample. The genes are TRBV29-1 and TRBJ1-1; 7 bases agree with TRBD1. With 4 bases clipped from V and 5 bases from J, the junction kept 4 bases outside the gene matches. In germline, CDR1 is SQVTM, CDR2 ANQGSEA. The CDR3 has 12 residues. The CDR3 loop reads CSVGRGGTEAFF. CDR3 DNA: TGCAGCGTTGGCAGGGGGGGGACTGAAGCTTTCTTT.

The rearrangement uses TRBV6-5 and TRBJ2-7, with a weak D call TRBD2 (6 bases). The V gene lost 6 bases and the J gene lost 9 bases, with 18 bases spanning the gap. The CDR3 runs to 13 residues. Germline CDR1 is MNHEY and CDR2 is SVGAGI. CDR3 in DNA: TGTGCCAGCAGGAAGGGAGGCCGGTGGGGGCAGTACTTC. As protein: CASRKGGRWGQYF.

This clone appeared many times. The CDR3, as DNA: TGTGCCAGCAGCTTAGATGGCCGTGGTGGTGACACTGAAGCTTTCTTT. Protein product: CASSLDGRGGDTEAFF. The rearrangement links TRBV11-3 to TRBJ1-1; no reliable D call. CDR1 is SGHNT, CDR2 YENEEA, per germline. V lost 0 bases to trimming and J lost 3 bases, with 14 bases between them. The CDR3 totals 16 residues.

The CDR3 DNA sequence: TGTGCCAGCAGCTTAGGGAGCGGAGTCTCCTACGAGCAGTACTTC. This sequence encodes CASSLGSGVSYEQYF. The chain carries TRBV7-2 and TRBJ2-7; D might be TRBD2 (5 bases). V shed 1 base and J shed 0 bases, with 10 bases lying between them. Germline CDR1 SGHTA, CDR2 FQGNSA. The CDR3 consists of 15 residues.

Comments on this clone: Distinct nucleotide sequences in the sample also encode this CDR3. The chain combines TRBV5-8 with TRBJ2-1; weak D call: TRBD2 (5 bases). The CDR3 has 15 amino acids. Germline V lookup: CDR1 SGHTS, CDR2 YDEGEE. Trimming took off 0 bases at V and 4 bases at J, with 11 bases between the two ends. CDR3 sequence: CASSLGLALYNEQFF. DNA for the CDR3: TGTGCCAGCAGCTTGGGTCTAGCCCTATACAATGAGCAGTTCTTC.

This clone was counted a few times. The chain carries TRBV30 and TRBJ1-1, with D unresolved. Trimming took off 3 bases at V and 1 base at J, with 3 bases between the two ends. This CDR3 has 11 residues. In germline, CDR1 is GTSNPN, CDR2 SVGIG (reference sequence). The chain's CDR3 is CAWRGNTEAFF. CDR3 bases: TGTGCCTGGAGGGGGAACACTGAAGCTTTCTTT.

The DNA of the CDR3 is TGTGCCAGCAGCCGAAGACAGGGGGCTCGAGAGACCCAGTACTTC. Its protein product is CASSRRQGARETQYF. The rearrangement uses TRBV28 and TRBJ2-5; 10 bases map to TRBD1. The CDR3 is 15 residues long. CDR1 and CDR2 from the germline V gene are MDHEN and SYDVKM. V shed 6 bases and J 4 bases; nucleotides not matched to a gene: 8.

This chain uses TRBV27 with TRBJ2-7, with 11 bases matching TRBD2. Losses at the gene ends were 2 bases for V and 2 bases for J; bases not matched to a gene: 11. The CDR3 is 18 residues long. Per germline, CDR1 MNHEY and CDR2 SMNVEV (reference sequence). The CDR3 is CASSLIRLAGGRPYEQYF. CDR3 DNA: TGTGCCAGCAGTTTAATTAGGCTAGCGGGAGGTCGACCCTACGAGCAGTACTTC.

The rearrangement joins TRBV6-6 to TRBJ2-7, with TRBD1 matching 8 bases. Looked up from germline, CDR1 is MNHNY and CDR2 is SVGAGI (reference sequence). The CDR3 is 14 residues long. V gave up 5 bases and J gave up 3 bases; unmatched junction bases: 6. CDR3 nucleotide sequence: TGTGCCAGCAGTCTCCGGACAGGGCTCTACGAGCAGTACTTC. Translating gives CASSLRTGLYEQYF.

This clone was recorded only once. CDR3 nucleotides: TGTGCCAGCAGCTTAGCAGGGGGCTGGGAAAACATTCAGTACTTC. Its translation: CASSLAGGWENIQYF. The chain couples TRBV7-9 to TRBJ2-4, with TRBD1 identical over 7 bases. CDR1 and CDR2 (germline): SEHNR, FQNEAQ (reference sequence). The CDR3 is 15 residues long. The junction had 4 bases not matched to a gene; V was cut back by 0 bases and J by 5 bases. The whole variable domain, filled in from reference TRBV7-9 and TRBJ2-4, reads DTGVSQNPRHKITKRGQNVTFRCDPISEHNRLYWYRQTLGQGPEFLTYFQNEAQLEKSRLLSDRFSAERPKGSFSTLEIQRTEQGDSAMYLCASSLAGGWENIQYFGAGTRLSVL.

This chain joins TRBV4-2 and TRBJ1-3; 7 bases line up with TRBD1. CDR1 LGHNA and CDR2 YNFKEQ come from the germline V gene. The CDR3 consists of 18 residues. V was clipped by 1 base and J by 1 base; unmatched bases: 10. The CDR3 protein is CASSQAKIPGGSGNTIYF. DNA of the CDR3: TGTGCCAGCAGCCAAGCCAAAATTCCAGGGGGTTCTGGAAACACCATATATTTT.

Of note for this clone: With a much larger clone just one base away, this may be a read error. Other DNA sequences from this sample encode an identical CDR3 as well. The gene calls are TRBV5-1 and TRBJ1-5; a possible D gene is TRBD1 (5 bases). The CDR3 is 14 amino acids. Germline values: CDR1 SGHRS, CDR2 YFSETQ. V was trimmed by 0 bases and J by 1 base, leaving 5 bases between them. CDR3 sequence: CASSLAGSNQPQHF. CDR3 nucleotide sequence: TGCGCCAGCAGCTTGGCAGGGAGCAATCAGCCCCAGCATTTT.

The V and J genes are TRBV23-1 and TRBJ2-7; 8 bases are shared with TRBD2. TRBV23-1 is reported as an ORF; its role is uncertain. The CDR3 length is 15 residues. After removal of 11 bases from V and 4 bases from J, the junction contained 16 bases not matched to a gene. CDR3 in DNA: TGCGCCGGTTTTCCCTCCGGGGGGGCGAAATACGAGCAGTACTTC. Protein product: CAGFPSGGAKYEQYF.

V and J are TRBV11-3 and TRBJ2-2, with D perhaps matching TRBD1 (5 bases). CDR1 and CDR2 (germline): SGHNT, YENEEA. This CDR3 comprises 13 residues. The V and J ends lost 3 bases and 8 bases respectively, with 10 bases between them. The CDR3 bases are TGTGCCAGCAGCTTCGGCAGGGCGGGGGAGCTGTTTTTT. Translated: CASSFGRAGELFF.

The gene calls are TRBV11-1 and TRBJ2-5; possibly TRBD1 for D (5 bases). CDR1 and CDR2 from the germline V gene are SGHAT and FQDESV (reference sequence). This CDR3 region has 15 residues. V shed 1 base and J shed 2 bases, with 11 bases lying between them. As DNA, the CDR3 is TGTGCCAGCAGCTTAGTCTGGACACAGCAAGAGACCCAGTACTTC. This gives the protein CASSLVWTQQETQYF. The entire variable domain, with the rest obtained from reference TRBV11-1 and TRBJ2-5, is as follows: EAEVAQSPRYKITEKSQAVAFWCDPISGHATLYWYRQILGQGPELLVQFQDESVVDDSQLPKDRFSAERLKGVDSTLKIQPAELGDSAMYLCASSLVWTQQETQYFGPGTRLLVL.

The rearrangement links TRBV7-8 to TRBJ2-1, with 13 bases matching TRBD2. The CDR3 runs 20 residues. V shed 2 bases and J 5 bases; nucleotides not matched to a gene: 15. Germline CDR1 and CDR2: SGHVS and FQNEAQ. The CDR3 DNA reads as TGTGCCAGCAGCTTAAGGACTGCCGCGCCACTAGCGGGAGGGAACAATGAGCAGTTCTTC. Its protein is CASSLRTAAPLAGGNNEQFF. The whole variable domain, remainder taken from reference TRBV7-8 and TRBJ2-1, is GAGVSQSPRYKVAKRGQDVALRCDPISGHVSLFWYQQALGQGPEFLTYFQNEAQLDKSGLPSDRFFAERPEGSVSTLKIQRTQQEDSAVYLCASSLRTAAPLAGGNNEQFFGPGTRLTVL.

V is TRBV5-4 and J is TRBJ1-2, with D possibly TRBD1 on 5 matching bases. V was shortened by 1 base and J by 6 bases, with 13 bases between the two germline ends. The CDR3 is made up of 14 amino acids. CDR1 SGHNT and CDR2 YYREEE come from the germline V gene (reference sequence). CDR3 amino acids: CASSLFGQGDGYTF. The DNA of the CDR3 is TGTGCCAGCAGCTTGTTCGGGCAGGGAGATGGCTACACCTTC.

The chain uses TRBV4-1 and TRBJ2-5; D is undetermined. The CDR3 extends over 14 amino acids. The ends were cut back, 1 base at V and 4 bases at J, with 10 bases in the middle. Germline V lookup: CDR1 MGHRA, CDR2 YSYEKL. The CDR3 reads CASSQGSPPETQYF. CDR3 nucleotides: TGCGCCAGCAGCCAAGGGAGCCCCCCAGAGACCCAGTACTTC.

This clone has only one observation. The chain links TRBV27 to TRBJ2-7; D is uncertain. This CDR3 is 12 amino acids long. The germline gives CDR1 MNHEY, CDR2 SMNVEV (reference sequence). V was clipped by 4 bases and J by 2 bases, with 6 bases between them. The CDR3 protein is CASSSPPYEQYF. CDR3 coding DNA: TGTGCCAGCAGTTCCCCCCCCTACGAGCAGTACTTC.